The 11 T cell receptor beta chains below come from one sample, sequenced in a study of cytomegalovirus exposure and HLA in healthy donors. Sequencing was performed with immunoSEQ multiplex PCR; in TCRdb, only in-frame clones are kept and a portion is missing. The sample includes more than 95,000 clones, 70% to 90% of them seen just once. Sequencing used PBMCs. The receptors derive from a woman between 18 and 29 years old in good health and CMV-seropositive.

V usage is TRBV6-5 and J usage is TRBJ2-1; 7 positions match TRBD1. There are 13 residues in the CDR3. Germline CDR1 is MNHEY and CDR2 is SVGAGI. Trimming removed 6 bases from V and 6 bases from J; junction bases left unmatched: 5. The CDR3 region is CASRRQGSNEQFF. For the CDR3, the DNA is TGTGCCAGCAGAAGACAGGGCTCCAATGAGCAGTTCTTC.

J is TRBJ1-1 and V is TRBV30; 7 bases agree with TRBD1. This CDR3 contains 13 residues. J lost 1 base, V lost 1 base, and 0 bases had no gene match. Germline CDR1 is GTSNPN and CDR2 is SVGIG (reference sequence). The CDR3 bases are TGTGCCTGGAGTGGGGACAGGAACACTGAAGCTTTCTTT. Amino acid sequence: CAWSGDRNTEAFF.

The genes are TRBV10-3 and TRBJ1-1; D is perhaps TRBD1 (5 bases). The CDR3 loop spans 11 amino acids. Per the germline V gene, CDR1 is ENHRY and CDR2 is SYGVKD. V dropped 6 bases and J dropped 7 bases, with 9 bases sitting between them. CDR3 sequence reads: CAIRSGGEAFF. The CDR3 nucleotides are TGTGCCATCAGGTCCGGGGGTGAAGCTTTCTTT.

The CDR3 sequence is CASSFQMAGADIQYF. DNA for the CDR3: TGCGCCAGCAGCTTCCAAATGGCAGGGGCGGACATTCAGTACTTC. The chain uses TRBV5-1 and TRBJ2-4, with a weak D call TRBD1 (6 bases). V was shortened by 2 bases and J by 8 bases, with 17 bases between the two germline ends. Germline V gene data show CDR1 as SGHRS and CDR2 as YFSETQ. The CDR3 contains 15 residues.

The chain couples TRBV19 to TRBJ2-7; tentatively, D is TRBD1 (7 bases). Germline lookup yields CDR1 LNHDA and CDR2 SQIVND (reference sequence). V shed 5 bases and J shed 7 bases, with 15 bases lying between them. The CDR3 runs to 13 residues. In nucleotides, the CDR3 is TGTGCCAGTAGTTATGACAGGGCGGGGGAGCAGTACTTC. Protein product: CASSYDRAGEQYF.

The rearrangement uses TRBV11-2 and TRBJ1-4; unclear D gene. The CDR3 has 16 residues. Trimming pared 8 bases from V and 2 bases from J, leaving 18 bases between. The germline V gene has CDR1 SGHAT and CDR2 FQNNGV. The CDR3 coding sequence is TGTGCCAGCCGAGCCCTAAAATTCGGTACTAATGAAAAACTGTTTTTT. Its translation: CASRALKFGTNEKLFF.

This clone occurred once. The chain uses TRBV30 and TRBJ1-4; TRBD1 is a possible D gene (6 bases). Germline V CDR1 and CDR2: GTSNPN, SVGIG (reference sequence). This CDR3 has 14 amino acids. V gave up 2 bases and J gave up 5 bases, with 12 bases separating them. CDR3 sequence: CAWSTGGPNEKLFF. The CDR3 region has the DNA TGTGCCTGGAGTACGGGGGGGCCCAATGAAAAACTGTTTTTT.

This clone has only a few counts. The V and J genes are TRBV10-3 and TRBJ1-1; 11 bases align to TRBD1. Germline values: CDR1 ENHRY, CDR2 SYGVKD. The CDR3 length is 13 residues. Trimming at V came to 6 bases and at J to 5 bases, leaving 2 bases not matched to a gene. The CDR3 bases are TGTGCCATCAGGGGGACAGGGGGGACTGAAGCTTTCTTT. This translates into CAIRGTGGTEAFF.

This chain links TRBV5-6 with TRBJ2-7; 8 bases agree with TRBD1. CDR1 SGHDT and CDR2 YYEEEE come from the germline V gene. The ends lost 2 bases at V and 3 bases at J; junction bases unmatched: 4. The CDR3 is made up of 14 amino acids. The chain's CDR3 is CASSFQQGVYEQYF. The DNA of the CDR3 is TGTGCCAGCAGCTTTCAACAGGGGGTCTACGAGCAGTACTTC.

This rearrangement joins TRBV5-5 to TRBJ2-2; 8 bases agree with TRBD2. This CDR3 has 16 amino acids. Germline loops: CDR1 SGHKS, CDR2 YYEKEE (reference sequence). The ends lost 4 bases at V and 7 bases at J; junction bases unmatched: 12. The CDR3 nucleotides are TGTGCCAGCAGCCGCTATGTGCTAGCGGGTGTCGGGGAGCTGTTTTTT. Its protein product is CASSRYVLAGVGELFF. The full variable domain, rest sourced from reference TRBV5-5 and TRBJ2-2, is DAGVTQSPTHLIKTRGQQVTLRCSPISGHKSVSWYQQVLGQGPQFIFQYYEKEERGRGNFPDRFSARQFPNYSSELNVNALLLGDSALYLCASSRYVLAGVGELFFGEGSRLTVL.

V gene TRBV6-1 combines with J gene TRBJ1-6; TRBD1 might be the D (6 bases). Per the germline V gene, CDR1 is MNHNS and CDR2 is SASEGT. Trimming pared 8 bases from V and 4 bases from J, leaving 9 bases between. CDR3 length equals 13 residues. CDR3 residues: CASLQGYNSPLHF. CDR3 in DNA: TGTGCCAGCTTACAGGGTTATAATTCACCCCTCCACTTT.